This T cell receptor (beta chain) appears in the sequencing data of a study of blood T cell repertoires in COVID-19. On the study more broadly: Material from acute and convalescent COVID-19 was sourced from the United States, Italy and Spain. Sample material is recorded as cDNA or gDNA derived from T cells, B-cell-depleted T cells, or PBMCs.

Repertoires were generated with immunoSEQ multiplex PCR, while TCRdb's copy carries only in-frame clones and drops some. The table shows 210,000 or so clones, with roughly 80% occurring only once. V lost 11 bases, J lost 2 bases, and 5 bases stayed unmatched. This CDR3 contains 14 residues. Germline CDR1 reads SGHNT; CDR2 reads YENEEA. Sequencing was done on a sample of peripheral blood. This chain links TRBV11-3 with TRBJ2-7; 14 nucleotides align to TRBD2. The TCR was taken from a woman at least 80 years old with active or convalescent COVID-19. CDR3 coding DNA: TGTGCCTCCCGACTAGCGGGAGGGCCCTACGAGCAGTACTTC. As protein: CASRLAGGPYEQYF.